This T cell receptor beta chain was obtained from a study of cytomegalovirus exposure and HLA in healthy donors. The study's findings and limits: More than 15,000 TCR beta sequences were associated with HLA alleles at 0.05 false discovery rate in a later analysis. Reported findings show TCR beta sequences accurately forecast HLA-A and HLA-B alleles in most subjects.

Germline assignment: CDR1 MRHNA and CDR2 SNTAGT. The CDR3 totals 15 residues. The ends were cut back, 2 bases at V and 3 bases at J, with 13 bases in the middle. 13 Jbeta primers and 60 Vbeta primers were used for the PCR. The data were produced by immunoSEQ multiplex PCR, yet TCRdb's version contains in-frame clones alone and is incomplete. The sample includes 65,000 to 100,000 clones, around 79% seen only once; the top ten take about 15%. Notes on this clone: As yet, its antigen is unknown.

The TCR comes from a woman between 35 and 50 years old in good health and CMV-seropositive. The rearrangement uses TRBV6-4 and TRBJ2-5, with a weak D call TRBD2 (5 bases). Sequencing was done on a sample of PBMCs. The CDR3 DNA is TGTGCCAGCAGTGACCGAACTAGAATTGAAGAGACCCAGTACTTC. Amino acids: CASSDRTRIEETQYF.